The clone carrying this T cell receptor (beta chain) was detected ten times or more. CDR3 length equals 18 residues. V lost 5 bases and J 0 bases, leaving 23 bases between the germline ends. Germline V gene data show CDR1 as SQVTM and CDR2 as ANQGSEA. One entry per CDR3 protein, called by TCRdb with MiXCR from the RT-PCR reads. The sample shows hundreds of thousands of distinct CDR3 sequences, 13% to 15% of them seen only once. The specimen sequenced was memory CD4+ T cells from blood. The chain links TRBV29-1 to TRBJ1-5; possibly TRBD1 for D (6 bases). This receptor was identified in a female donor in good health, serving as a healthy control. The CDR3 sequence is CSVLGSGGTWHSNQPQHF. In DNA, the CDR3 is TGCAGCGTTTTGGGGTCGGGGGGCACTTGGCATAGCAATCAGCCCCAGCATTTT.